This passage covers 21 T cell receptor beta chains from one sample sequenced in a study of beta chain features in type 1 diabetes. What was sequenced were expressed TCRB transcripts, since all of the isolated RNA had been reverse transcribed. The protocol was immunoSEQ multiplex PCR, while the TCRdb copy is restricted to in-frame clones and leaves out a portion. Here the sample spans fewer than 350,000 clones, approximately 8.1% being singletons. The source material was central memory CD4+ T cells from blood. The receptors were sampled from a woman aged 18 to 35 in good health.

This chain uses TRBV5-1 with TRBJ2-2; 7 nucleotides align to TRBD2. Germline loops: CDR1 SGHRS, CDR2 YFSETQ. The V segment lost 0 bases and the J segment 0 bases; nucleotides outside the gene matches: 2. The length of the CDR3 is 16 residues. The CDR3 DNA is TGCGCCAGCAGCTTGGTCCTAGCGGCGAACACCGGGGAGCTGTTTTTT. Protein: CASSLVLAANTGELFF.

This chain uses TRBV6-1 with TRBJ2-2; 8 bases fit TRBD2. This CDR3 region has 17 residues. The V segment lost 4 bases and the J segment 2 bases; nucleotides outside the gene matches: 9. Germline-derived CDR1 and CDR2 are MNHNS and SASEGT. This chain's CDR3 is CASSGFGRGVNTGELFF. The CDR3 bases are TGTGCCAGCAGTGGGTTCGGGAGGGGAGTAAACACCGGGGAGCTGTTTTTT.

This clone was seen ten or more times. The chain is built from TRBV4-3 and TRBJ2-1, with 13 bases matching TRBD2. The J segment lost 9 bases and the V segment lost 1 base, leaving 9 bases of the junction unmatched. The germline CDR1 and CDR2 sequences are LGHNA and YSLEER. This CDR3 has 17 amino acids. CDR3 residues: CASSQAGGLAGWREQFF. In DNA, the CDR3 is TGCGCCAGCAGCCAAGCTGGGGGACTAGCGGGGTGGCGTGAGCAGTTCTTC.

The V and J genes are TRBV5-1 and TRBJ2-5, with 8 bases identical to TRBD1. The CDR3 extends over 14 amino acids. Looked up from germline, CDR1 is SGHRS and CDR2 is YFSETQ. V shed 7 bases and J 4 bases; nucleotides not matched to a gene: 9. The CDR3 protein is CASGTGGMGETQYF. CDR3 nucleotides: TGCGCCAGCGGGACAGGTGGGATGGGAGAGACCCAGTACTTC.

As regards this clone: A much larger clone differs by one base, so this may be a read error. Other DNA sequences from this sample encode an identical CDR3 as well. CDR3 amino acids: CASRGSNQPQHF. In DNA, the CDR3 is TGTGCCAGCAGGGGAAGCAATCAGCCCCAGCATTTT. V usage is TRBV6-6 and J usage is TRBJ1-5; D uncertain. The CDR3 consists of 12 residues. V lost 6 bases, J lost 1 base, and 4 bases lay in between. CDR1 is MNHNY, CDR2 SVGAGI, per germline (reference sequence).

Remarks on this clone: Within the sample, other DNA sequences also encode this same CDR3. The rearrangement links TRBV6-6 to TRBJ2-3; D is unclear. The V gene's germline CDR1 is MNHNY and CDR2 SVGAGI (reference sequence). This CDR3 comprises 12 residues. Trimming removed 5 bases at V and 2 bases at J, with 5 bases between. In DNA, the CDR3 is TGTGCCAGCAGTCCGAACACAGATACGCAGTATTTT. It yields the protein CASSPNTDTQYF.

This clone was picked up many times. The chain couples TRBV7-9 to TRBJ1-4, with a possible D match to TRBD1 (6 bases). V gave up 5 bases and J gave up 5 bases, with 15 bases separating them. Germline CDR1 and CDR2: SEHNR and FQNEAQ (reference sequence). The CDR3 length is 15 residues. The DNA for the CDR3 is TGTGCCAGCAGCACAAAGGAGGGGGGCAATGAAAAACTGTTTTTT. Encoded protein: CASSTKEGGNEKLFF.

The genes are TRBV19 and TRBJ2-7; no clear D. Looked up from germline, CDR1 is LNHDA and CDR2 is SQIVND (reference sequence). The CDR3 extends over 12 amino acids. V was clipped by 6 bases and J by 6 bases, with 12 bases between them. In DNA, the CDR3 is TGTGCCAGTAGCCAAATTGGTGGCGAGCAGTACGTC. Translated: CASSQIGGEQYV.

This chain joins TRBV14 and TRBJ2-3; 11 positions match TRBD1. The CDR3 is 17 residues long. CDR1 SGHDN and CDR2 FVKESK come from the germline V gene. Trimming at V came to 0 bases and at J to 6 bases, leaving 8 bases not matched to a gene. This CDR3 reads CASSQEEGDRGFDTQYF. The DNA for the CDR3 is TGTGCCAGCAGCCAAGAAGAGGGGGACAGGGGGTTTGATACGCAGTATTTT.

This clone occurred a few times. This chain links TRBV7-3 with TRBJ2-7; D possibly corresponds to TRBD1 (5 bases). The CDR3 loop spans 14 amino acids. The V gene's germline CDR1 is SGHTA and CDR2 FQGTGA. Trimming stripped 5 bases from V and 0 bases from J, with 11 bases between. The CDR3 is CASSPGHSSYEQYF. CDR3 coding DNA: TGTGCCAGCAGCCCAGGGCACAGCTCCTACGAGCAGTACTTC.

This clone was observed a few times. The V call is TRBV10-3, the J call TRBJ1-5; the D is unclear. Trimming stripped 7 bases from V and 5 bases from J, with 12 bases between. From germline, CDR1 is ENHRY and CDR2 SYGVKD. The CDR3 spans 13 residues. As DNA, the CDR3 is TGTGCCATCACCAATGATAAAGATCAGCCCCAGCATTTT. It encodes CAITNDKDQPQHF.

This clone was observed a handful of times. The gene calls are TRBV9 and TRBJ1-5; D not certain. The CDR3 length is 12 residues. The V end was cut by 0 bases, the J end by 7 bases, with 5 bases between. Looked up from germline, CDR1 is SGDLS and CDR2 is YYNGEE. CDR3 nucleotide sequence: TGTGCCAGCAGCGTAGTCGGACAGCCCCAGCATTTT. This codes for CASSVVGQPQHF.

This clone has a handful of counts. Other nucleotide sequences in the sample specify the same CDR3. The chain has TRBV7-9 and TRBJ1-2; the D is unclear. This CDR3 region has 13 residues. Germline V CDR1 and CDR2: SEHNR, FQNEAQ (reference sequence). V was shortened by 0 bases and J by 2 bases, with 4 bases between the two germline ends. Here the CDR3 DNA reads TGTGCCAGCAGCTTAGCGAGGAACTATGGCTACACCTTC. This encodes CASSLARNYGYTF.

A remark on this clone: The junction differs from germline at one of its ends, possibly a read error. This chain links TRBV5-1 with TRBJ2-1; no clear D. CDR3 size: 13 residues. CDR1 is SGHRS and CDR2 is YFSETQ in the germline V gene. The CDR3 nucleotides read TGTGCCAGCAGCTTACGAACCTACAATGAGCAGTTCTTC. Residues: CASSLRTYNEQFF.

This clone turned up a few times. This sequence joins TRBV6-6 and TRBJ2-1; D tentatively fits TRBD1 or TRBD2 (6 bases each). Germline-derived CDR1 and CDR2 are MNHNY and SVGAGI (reference sequence). V was trimmed by 2 bases and J by 7 bases, leaving 18 bases between them. This CDR3 has 16 residues. CDR3 DNA: TGTGCCAGCAGTTACCGGGGGCAGGGAAGTAGGAATGAGCAGTTCTTC. Amino acid sequence: CASSYRGQGSRNEQFF.

This clone was counted at least ten times. The chain has TRBV4-3 and TRBJ2-1; 9 bases agree with TRBD1. CDR3 length: 16 amino acids. Germline V gives CDR1 LGHNA, CDR2 YSLEER. The V gene end was trimmed by 3 bases and the J gene end by 5 bases; junction bases not matched to a gene: 8. The CDR3 DNA sequence: TGCGCCAGCAGCCAGGCACCACAGGGGGCTGACAATGAGCAGTTCTTC. Protein: CASSQAPQGADNEQFF.

Only a few counts were recorded for this clone. The chain has TRBV2 and TRBJ2-3, with D perhaps TRBD1 (6 bases). V shed 5 bases and J shed 3 bases, with 15 bases lying between them. Germline values: CDR1 SNHLY, CDR2 FYNNEI. The CDR3 totals 15 residues. CDR3 sequence reads: CASSPRAGVTDTQYF. The CDR3 nucleotides are TGTGCCAGCAGTCCCCGGGCAGGGGTAACAGATACGCAGTATTTT.

The chain combines TRBV7-9 with TRBJ1-2; D unresolved. The V gene lost 5 bases and the J gene lost 6 bases, with 19 bases spanning the gap. The CDR3 extends over 15 amino acids. From germline, CDR1 is SEHNR and CDR2 FQNEAQ (reference sequence). Here the CDR3 reads CASSPPTQNPHGYTF. For the CDR3, the DNA is TGTGCCAGCAGCCCCCCGACCCAAAACCCCCATGGCTACACCTTC.

This chain links TRBV7-8 with TRBJ2-5; 8 bases line up with TRBD2. Trimming took 2 bases from V and 5 from J; bases not matched to a gene: 7. CDR1 and CDR2 (germline): SGHVS, FQNEAQ. CDR3 length: 15 residues. CDR3 coding DNA: TGTGCCAGCAGCTTAAAGCGGGGGCTAGGGGAGACCCAGTACTTC. It encodes CASSLKRGLGETQYF. Variable domain in full (rest from reference TRBV7-8 and TRBJ2-5): GAGVSQSPRYKVAKRGQDVALRCDPISGHVSLFWYQQALGQGPEFLTYFQNEAQLDKSGLPSDRFFAERPEGSVSTLKIQRTQQEDSAVYLCASSLKRGLGETQYFGPGTRLLVL.

The chain joins TRBV11-3 to TRBJ2-7; the D is unclear. The V gene's germline CDR1 is SGHNT and CDR2 YENEEA. V lost 2 bases to trimming and J lost 4 bases, with 6 bases between them. The CDR3 length is 12 residues. CDR3 protein: CASSLLQYEQYF. CDR3 bases: TGTGCCAGCAGCTTATTGCAGTACGAGCAGTACTTC.

This chain uses TRBV6-5 with TRBJ1-6, with D hard to call. The germline V and J ends were trimmed by 6 bases and 10 bases, with 16 bases remaining between them. The CDR3 has 14 residues. The germline V gene encodes CDR1 MNHEY and CDR2 SVGAGI. The CDR3 DNA sequence: TGTGCCAGCAGCACGGGCCTCCCGGGGTCACCCCTCCACTTT. It yields the protein CASSTGLPGSPLHF.